This T cell receptor (beta chain) was identified during a study of early T cells in non-severe SARS-CoV-2 infection. Study summary: Sequenced bulk RNA came from whole blood that was unsorted, and chains were unpaired.

Tagging with unique molecular identifiers was applied to individual cDNA molecules. TCRdb called the 5' RACE reads again in MiXCR, with one record for every CDR3 protein. The sample lists about 70,000 distinct CDR3 sequences; around 15% were seen once. The source was whole blood, collected at baseline. The sequence came from an adult who was a healthcare worker with PCR-confirmed SARS-CoV-2 infection or an uninfected control (not recorded which).

As DNA, the CDR3 is TGCAGTGCTAGAGATAGCGGGAGAGGTTTGAATGAGCAGTTCTTC. Residues: CSARDSGRGLNEQFF. This chain connects TRBV20-1 to TRBJ2-1; the match to TRBD2 covers 9 bases. This CDR3 contains 15 residues. Germline V gene data show CDR1 as DFQATT and CDR2 as SNEGSKA (reference sequence). After removal of 0 bases from V and 7 bases from J, the junction contained 7 bases not matched to a gene.